The clone carrying this TCR beta chain came up many times. Its specificity is unknown. TCRdb analysed the RT-PCR reads with MiXCR anew, one entry per CDR3 protein. The data show 650,000 or so distinct CDR3 sequences, 12% to 15% seen once. The sample is drawn from a study of response to subunit inactivated influenza vaccine. Overall study results and limits: With each seasonal influenza vaccination, the authors suggested, few new T cells are recruited.

V shed 4 bases, J shed 2 bases, and the junction held 7 bases outside the gene matches. The CDR3 spans 18 residues. Germline V gives CDR1 KGHDR, CDR2 SFDVKD. The sequence came from a man in his forties or fifties who received an inactivated influenza vaccine. This specimen was PBMCs from blood, taken 14 days before vaccination. This sequence joins TRBV24-1 and TRBJ2-5; 15 bases align to TRBD2. The DNA for the CDR3 is TGTGCCACCAGTGACCAAGGACTAGCGGGGGGGGGTCAAGAGACCCAGTACTTC. Its protein product is CATSDQGLAGGGQETQYF.